The 19 T cell receptor beta chains below come from one sample, sequenced in a study of blood T cells in healthy people across ages. Next came a second PCR, run for about 6 to 12 cycles, which used a sample-barcoded 5' primer along with a J-beta primer mix. TCRdb reprocessed the 5' RACE reads via MiXCR and lists one record per CDR3 protein. The table shows fewer than 1 million distinct CDR3 sequences, with around 43% occurring only once. Input material: blood. All receptors derive from a man in his 60s in good health.

This sequence joins TRBV5-1 and TRBJ2-2; 10 bases are a match to TRBD1. The J segment lost 7 bases and the V segment lost 0 bases, leaving 6 bases of the junction unmatched. This CDR3 is 16 amino acids long. Germline CDR1 and CDR2: SGHRS and YFSETQ. The CDR3 reads CASSLGGQGTHGELFF. DNA for the CDR3: TGCGCCAGCAGCTTGGGGGGACAGGGGACTCACGGGGAGCTGTTTTTT.

The genes are TRBV4-1 and TRBJ1-4; the D gene is possibly TRBD1 (5 bases). The CDR3 extends over 15 amino acids. Germline assignment: CDR1 MGHRA and CDR2 YSYEKL. Trimming cost V 4 bases and J 4 bases, with 13 bases left between them. The DNA for the CDR3 is TGCGCCAGCAGCCCAGGGACGGCAAGTAATGAAAAACTGTTTTTT. Translation: CASSPGTASNEKLFF.

This clonotype has ten or more counts. The CDR3 sequence: CASSPGQGPETQYF. The CDR3 DNA sequence: TGTGCCAGCAGCCCGGGACAGGGGCCAGAGACCCAGTACTTC. The chain joins TRBV28 to TRBJ2-5; 10 bases agree with TRBD1. The trim removed 6 bases at V and 4 bases at J, leaving 5 bases unmatched. The CDR3 length is 14 residues. Germline CDR1 MDHEN, CDR2 SYDVKM.

The chain recombines TRBV20-1 with TRBJ2-1, with D possibly TRBD1 on 6 matching bases. Germline V lookup: CDR1 DFQATT, CDR2 SNEGSKA (reference sequence). The V end lost 6 bases, the J end lost 1 base, and 19 bases lay between the germline ends. The CDR3 extends over 16 amino acids. The CDR3 DNA follows: TGCAGTGCCACAACCGGGACACGGCAATCCTACAATGAGCAGTTCTTC. It translates to CSATTGTRQSYNEQFF.

V usage is TRBV27 and J usage is TRBJ1-5; maybe TRBD1 (5 bases). Germline lookup yields CDR1 MNHEY and CDR2 SMNVEV (reference sequence). This CDR3 contains 15 residues. Trimming shortened V by 5 bases and J by 3 bases, and 14 bases separated the two germline ends. The CDR3 nucleotides read TGTGCCAGCAGTACCCTGGACACTTTCAATCAGCCCCAGCATTTT. Its protein product is CASSTLDTFNQPQHF.

This clonotype was seen a few times. The V and J genes are TRBV7-9 and TRBJ2-7; 7 bases are shared with TRBD1. V shed 5 bases and J 2 bases; nucleotides not matched to a gene: 9. The CDR3 spans 15 residues. Germline lookup yields CDR1 SEHNR and CDR2 FQNEAQ (reference sequence). CDR3 sequence: CASSGPGQTPYEQYF. Here the CDR3 DNA reads TGTGCCAGCAGCGGTCCGGGACAGACCCCCTACGAGCAGTACTTC. The variable domain in full, completed from reference TRBV7-9 and TRBJ2-7, reads DTGVSQNPRHKITKRGQNVTFRCDPISEHNRLYWYRQTLGQGPEFLTYFQNEAQLEKSRLLSDRFSAERPKGSFSTLEIQRTEQGDSAMYLCASSGPGQTPYEQYFGPGTRLTVT.

This clonotype showed up just a few times. The rearrangement uses TRBV20-1 and TRBJ2-1, with 8 bases aligning to TRBD2. Germline CDR1 reads DFQATT; CDR2 reads SNEGSKA (reference sequence). The CDR3 contains 16 residues. Trimming cost V 0 bases and J 4 bases; bases outside gene matches: 8. The CDR3, as DNA: TGCAGTGCTAGAGATTCCGCTAGCGGGCTTTACAATGAGCAGTTCTTC. Amino acids: CSARDSASGLYNEQFF.

J is TRBJ1-6 and V is TRBV6-1; maybe TRBD1 (6 bases). This CDR3 is 14 amino acids long. The germline V gene encodes CDR1 MNHNS and CDR2 SASEGT. Trimming took off 1 base at V and 10 bases at J, with 11 bases between the two ends. The CDR3 DNA sequence: TGTGCCAGCAGTGAAGGGGGGCGCCGATCACCCCTCCACTTT. Translated, it gives CASSEGGRRSPLHF.

The table lists this clonotype with a few counts. The chain carries TRBV20-1 and TRBJ2-5; a possible D gene is TRBD1 (6 bases). Germline-derived CDR1 and CDR2 are DFQATT and SNEGSKA (reference sequence). Trimming took off 6 bases at V and 0 bases at J, with 11 bases between the two ends. CDR3 length: 13 residues. Here the CDR3 DNA reads TGCAGTGCCGTCCACAGGGACCAAGAGACCCAGTACTTC. Protein product: CSAVHRDQETQYF.

V usage is TRBV20-1 and J usage is TRBJ1-2, with 9 nucleotides matching TRBD1. Losses at the gene ends were 3 bases for V and 2 bases for J; bases not matched to a gene: 7. Germline lookup yields CDR1 DFQATT and CDR2 SNEGSKA (reference sequence). This CDR3 contains 15 residues. CDR3 in DNA: TGCAGTGCTAGTGGACAGGGGTCGATGAACTATGGCTACACCTTC. It encodes CSASGQGSMNYGYTF.

This clonotype was seen more than once but under ten times. This chain uses TRBV11-2 with TRBJ2-1; 7 positions agree with TRBD1. The CDR3 covers 21 residues. CDR1 is SGHAT, CDR2 FQNNGV, per germline. V dropped 3 bases and J dropped 2; count of bases not matched to a gene: 22. The chain's CDR3 is CASSFRKKITGTVSTYNEQFF. Here the CDR3 DNA reads TGTGCCAGCAGCTTTAGAAAAAAGATAACCGGGACAGTAAGCACCTACAATGAGCAGTTCTTC.

This clonotype showed up many times. The chain carries TRBV29-1 and TRBJ1-2; D is unresolved. Trimming took 7 bases from V and 8 from J, leaving 14 bases between them. CDR3 length: 11 amino acids. Germline CDR1 is SQVTM and CDR2 is ANQGSEA. CDR3 sequence reads: CSAPSGLGYTF. CDR3 in DNA: TGCAGCGCCCCATCCGGGCTCGGCTACACCTTC.

The V gene is TRBV27, the J gene TRBJ2-6, with 9 bases lining up with TRBD1. The CDR3 is 18 residues long. V gave up 2 bases and J gave up 1 base; unmatched junction bases: 6. Looked up from germline, CDR1 is MNHEY and CDR2 is SMNVEV (reference sequence). The CDR3 here is CASSLRDRDGSGANVLTF. CDR3 coding DNA: TGTGCCAGCAGTTTAAGGGACAGGGATGGTTCTGGGGCCAACGTCCTGACTTTC.

This chain uses TRBV5-1 with TRBJ2-1; D may be TRBD2 (6 bases). With 0 bases removed from V and 4 bases from J, the gap between germline ends came to 14 bases. This CDR3 comprises 16 residues. Germline assignment: CDR1 SGHRS and CDR2 YFSETQ. In DNA form, the CDR3 reads TGCGCCAGCAGCTTGGTTGGGGGGACGCCATACAATGAGCAGTTCTTC. This codes for CASSLVGGTPYNEQFF.

This chain links TRBV24-1 with TRBJ1-2, with D possibly TRBD1 on 6 matching bases. V dropped 1 base and J dropped 2 bases, with 7 bases sitting between them. Germline-derived CDR1 and CDR2 are KGHDR and SFDVKD. The CDR3 covers 14 residues. In DNA form, the CDR3 reads TGTGCCACCAGTGATTTCGGGACAAACTATGGCTACACCTTC. The encoded protein is CATSDFGTNYGYTF.

V and J are TRBV29-1 and TRBJ1-2, with TRBD1 matching over 7 bases. The germline gives CDR1 SQVTM, CDR2 ANQGSEA. J lost 8 bases, V lost 8 bases, and 8 bases had no gene match. The CDR3 covers 11 residues. The CDR3 loop is CSFTGERGYTF. The CDR3 DNA sequence: TGCAGCTTCACAGGGGAGAGAGGCTACACCTTC.

The V gene is TRBV15, the J gene TRBJ1-5; the match to TRBD1 covers 8 bases. CDR1 is LNHNV and CDR2 is YYDKDF in the germline V gene (reference sequence). This CDR3 comprises 16 residues. Unmatched junction bases numbered 10, after V lost 5 bases and J lost 4 bases. CDR3 sequence (DNA): TGTGCCACCAGCCCACTGACAGGGGCTAAGAATCAGCCCCAGCATTTT. It encodes CATSPLTGAKNQPQHF.

Concerning this clonotype itself: Germline and junction disagree at one end, which may indicate a read error. The CDR3 DNA sequence: TGTGCCGGCAGACGAAGCGGGACTAGCTCCTACAATGAGCAGTTCTTC. Its protein product is CAGRRSGTSSYNEQFF. V and J are TRBV27 and TRBJ2-1, with TRBD2 matching over 8 bases. The CDR3 spans 16 residues. The V gene's germline CDR1 is MNHEY and CDR2 SMNVEV (reference sequence).

The chain uses TRBV27 and TRBJ1-2; unclear D gene. Trimming removed 0 bases from V and 4 bases from J, with 12 bases in between. In germline, CDR1 is MNHEY, CDR2 SMNVEV (reference sequence). This CDR3 contains 15 residues. The CDR3 sequence: CASSLSLGAGYGYTF. For the CDR3, the DNA is TGTGCCAGCAGTTTATCGTTAGGTGCGGGCTATGGCTACACCTTC.